These 2 T cell receptor beta chains were sequenced from one sample in a study of CD8 T cells in Susac syndrome. The RNA input was 0.5 to 1 ug, and it was reverse transcribed with random hexamers. From the immunoSEQ multiplex PCR reads, TCRdb called clonotypes with MiXCR, one entry per CDR3 protein. The sample consists of about 300,000 distinct CDR3 sequences, 75% to 85% of them appearing once. Sequenced input: CD8+ T cells from PBMCs. These receptors were obtained from a human donor with multiple sclerosis.

This clonotype was detected only a few times. The V gene is TRBV27, the J gene TRBJ1-1; D is unresolved. Germline values: CDR1 MNHEY, CDR2 SMNVEV (reference sequence). This CDR3 has 15 amino acids. Trimming took 5 bases from V and 0 from J, leaving 13 bases between them. Here the CDR3 DNA reads TGTGCCAGCAGTGCCCGGGGAGGGCTGAACACTGAAGCTTTCTTT. This encodes CASSARGGLNTEAFF.

The table lists this clonotype with a count of one. The J gene is TRBJ1-2, the V gene TRBV6-5; TRBD1 aligns across 7 bases. CDR1 and CDR2 from the germline V gene are MNHEY and SVGAGI. The CDR3 sequence is 15 residues long. Losses at the gene ends were 4 bases for V and 5 bases for J; bases not matched to a gene: 10. CDR3 coding DNA: TGTGCCAGCAGTTTACGAGACAGGGTTTGGTATGGCTACACCTTC. This sequence encodes CASSLRDRVWYGYTF.